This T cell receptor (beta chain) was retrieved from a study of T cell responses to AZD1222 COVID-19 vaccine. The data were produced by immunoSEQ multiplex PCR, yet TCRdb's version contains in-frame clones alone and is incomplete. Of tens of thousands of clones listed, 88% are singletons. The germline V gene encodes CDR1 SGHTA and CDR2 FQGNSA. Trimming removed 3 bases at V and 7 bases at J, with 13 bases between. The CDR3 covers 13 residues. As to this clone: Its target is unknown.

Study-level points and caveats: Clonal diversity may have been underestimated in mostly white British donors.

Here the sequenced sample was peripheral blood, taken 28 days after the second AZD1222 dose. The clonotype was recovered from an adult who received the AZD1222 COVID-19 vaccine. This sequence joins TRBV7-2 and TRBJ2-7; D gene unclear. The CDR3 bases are TGTGCCAGCAGCTTGGCCCCCTATGGTGAGCAGTACTTC. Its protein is CASSLAPYGEQYF.